This entry features one T cell receptor (beta chain) sequence. Antigen specificity is unknown. The entry originates in a study of early T cells in non-severe SARS-CoV-2 infection. Study overall: Chains were unpaired, as sequencing was done on bulk RNA from unsorted whole blood.

The study, taken as a whole, reports: Missing private and CD4 specificities, VDJdb matching favored anti-spike CD8 responses.

The V and J ends lost 6 bases and 6 bases, in that order; junction bases with no gene match: 4. The germline V gene has CDR1 DFQATT and CDR2 SNEGSKA (reference sequence). The CDR3 runs to 12 residues. Individual cDNA molecules each received unique molecular identifiers attached to them. TCRdb reprocessed the 5' RACE reads with MiXCR, giving one entry per CDR3 protein. Among about 64,000 distinct CDR3 sequences, around 10% were seen once, and the ten largest hold approximately 3%. V is TRBV20-1 and J is TRBJ2-7, with 11 bases that match TRBD1. The source of this sequence is an adult who was a healthcare worker with PCR-confirmed SARS-CoV-2 infection or an uninfected control (not recorded which). The specimen comprised whole blood, sampled at baseline. Here the CDR3 DNA reads TGCAGTGCCGACGGACAGGGGGCCGAGCAGTACTTC. It encodes CSADGQGAEQYF.